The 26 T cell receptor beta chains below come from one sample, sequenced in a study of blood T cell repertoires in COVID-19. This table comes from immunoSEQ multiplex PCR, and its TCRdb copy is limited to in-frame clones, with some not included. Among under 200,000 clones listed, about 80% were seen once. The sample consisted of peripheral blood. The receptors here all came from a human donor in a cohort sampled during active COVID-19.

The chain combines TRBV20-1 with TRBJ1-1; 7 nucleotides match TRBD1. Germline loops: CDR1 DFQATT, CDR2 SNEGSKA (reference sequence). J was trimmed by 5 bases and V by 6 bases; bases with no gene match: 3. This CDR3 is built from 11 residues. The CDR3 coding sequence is TGCAGTGCCAGACAGGGAACTGAAGCTTTCTTT. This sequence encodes CSARQGTEAFF.

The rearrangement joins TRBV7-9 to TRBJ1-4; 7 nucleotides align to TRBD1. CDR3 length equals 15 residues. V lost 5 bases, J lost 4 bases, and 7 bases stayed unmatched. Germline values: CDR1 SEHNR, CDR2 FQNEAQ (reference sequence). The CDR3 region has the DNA TGTGCCAGCAGCCGCCGGGACAGCTTTAATGAAAAACTGTTTTTT. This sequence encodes CASSRRDSFNEKLFF.

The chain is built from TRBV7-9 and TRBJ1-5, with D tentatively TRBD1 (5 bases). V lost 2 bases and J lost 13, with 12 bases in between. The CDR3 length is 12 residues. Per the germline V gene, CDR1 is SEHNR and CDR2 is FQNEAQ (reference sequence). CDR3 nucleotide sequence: TGTGCCAGCAGCTTACAGGGAGGCGGACAGCATTTT. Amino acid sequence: CASSLQGGGQHF.

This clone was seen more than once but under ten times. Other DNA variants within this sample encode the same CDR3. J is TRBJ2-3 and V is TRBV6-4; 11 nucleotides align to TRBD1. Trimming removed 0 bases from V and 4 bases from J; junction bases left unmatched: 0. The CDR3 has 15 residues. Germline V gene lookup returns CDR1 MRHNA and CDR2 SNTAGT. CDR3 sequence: CASSDSGQGADTQYF. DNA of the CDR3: TGTGCCAGCAGTGACTCGGGACAGGGGGCAGATACGCAGTATTTT.

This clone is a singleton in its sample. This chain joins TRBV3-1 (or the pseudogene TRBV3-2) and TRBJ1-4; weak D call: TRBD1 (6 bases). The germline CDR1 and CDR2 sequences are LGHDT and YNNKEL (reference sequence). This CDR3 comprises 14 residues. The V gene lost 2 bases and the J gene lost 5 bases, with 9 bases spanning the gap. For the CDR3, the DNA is TGTGCCAGCAGCCAAAGGCAGGGGAATGAAAAACTGTTTTTT. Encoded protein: CASSQRQGNEKLFF.

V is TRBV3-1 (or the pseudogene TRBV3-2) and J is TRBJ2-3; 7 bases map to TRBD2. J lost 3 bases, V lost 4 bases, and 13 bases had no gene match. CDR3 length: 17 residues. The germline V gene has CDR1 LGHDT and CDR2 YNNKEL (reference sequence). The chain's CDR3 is CASSLQGAGVVTDTQYF. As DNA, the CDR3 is TGTGCCAGCAGCCTCCAAGGGGCGGGAGTGGTTACAGATACGCAGTATTTT.

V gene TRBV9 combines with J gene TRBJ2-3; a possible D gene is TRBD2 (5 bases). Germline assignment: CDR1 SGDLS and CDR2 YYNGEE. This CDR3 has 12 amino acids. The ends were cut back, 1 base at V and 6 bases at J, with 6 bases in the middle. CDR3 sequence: CASSVSGDTQYF. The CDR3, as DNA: TGTGCCAGCAGCGTATCGGGGGATACGCAGTATTTT.

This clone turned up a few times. DNA for the CDR3: TGTGCCAGCAGTCTCCAGGGGGTATACGAGCAGTACTTC. Its protein product is CASSLQGVYEQYF. The chain carries TRBV6-5 and TRBJ2-7; the match to TRBD1 covers 7 bases. This CDR3 spans 13 amino acids. Germline lookup yields CDR1 MNHEY and CDR2 SVGAGI. Germline trimming cut 5 bases from V and 4 bases from J; bases unmatched to any gene: 5.

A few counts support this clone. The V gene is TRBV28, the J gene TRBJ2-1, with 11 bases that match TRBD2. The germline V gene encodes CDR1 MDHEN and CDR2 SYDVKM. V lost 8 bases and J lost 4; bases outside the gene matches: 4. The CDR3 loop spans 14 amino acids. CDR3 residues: CASCSGRVYNEQFF. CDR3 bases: TGTGCCAGCTGTAGCGGGAGGGTTTACAATGAGCAGTTCTTC.

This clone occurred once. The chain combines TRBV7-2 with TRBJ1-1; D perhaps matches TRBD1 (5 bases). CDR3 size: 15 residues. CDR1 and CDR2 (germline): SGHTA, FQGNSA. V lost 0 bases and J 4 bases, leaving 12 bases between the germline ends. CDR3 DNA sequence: TGTGCCAGCAGCTTAGCCGGCAGGGCTGGCACTGAAGCTTTCTTT. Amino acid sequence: CASSLAGRAGTEAFF.

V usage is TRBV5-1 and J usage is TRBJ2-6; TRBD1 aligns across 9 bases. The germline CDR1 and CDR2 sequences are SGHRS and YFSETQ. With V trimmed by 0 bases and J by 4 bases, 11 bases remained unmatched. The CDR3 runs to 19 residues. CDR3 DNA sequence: TGCGCCAGCAGCTTGGCGGGGGACAGGGACCCCTCGGGGGCCAACGTCCTGACTTTC. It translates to CASSLAGDRDPSGANVLTF. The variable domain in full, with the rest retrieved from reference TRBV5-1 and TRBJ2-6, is KAGVTQTPRYLIKTRGQQVTLSCSPISGHRSVSWYQQTPGQGLQFLFEYFSETQRNKGNFPGRFSGRQFSNSRSEMNVSTLELGDSALYLCASSLAGDRDPSGANVLTFGAGSRLTVL.

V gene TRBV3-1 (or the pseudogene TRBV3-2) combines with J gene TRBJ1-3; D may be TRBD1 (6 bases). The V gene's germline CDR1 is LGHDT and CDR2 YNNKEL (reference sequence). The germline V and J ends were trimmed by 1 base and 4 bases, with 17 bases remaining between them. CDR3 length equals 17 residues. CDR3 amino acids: CASSQGTVRANGNTIYF. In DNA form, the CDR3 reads TGTGCCAGCAGCCAAGGGACAGTCAGGGCCAACGGAAACACCATATATTTT.

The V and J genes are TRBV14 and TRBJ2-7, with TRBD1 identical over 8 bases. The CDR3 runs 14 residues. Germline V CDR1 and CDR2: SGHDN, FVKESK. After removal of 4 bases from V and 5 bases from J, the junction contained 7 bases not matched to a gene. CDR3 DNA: TGTGCCAGCAGCCCTCCGGGACAGGCTCACGAGCAGTACTTC. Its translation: CASSPPGQAHEQYF.

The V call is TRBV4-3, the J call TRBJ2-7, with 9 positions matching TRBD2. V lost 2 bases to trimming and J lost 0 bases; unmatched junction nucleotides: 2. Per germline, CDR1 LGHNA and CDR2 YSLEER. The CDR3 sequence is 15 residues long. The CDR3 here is CASSQNSGSSYEQYF. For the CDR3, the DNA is TGCGCCAGCAGCCAAAATAGCGGGAGCTCCTACGAGCAGTACTTC.

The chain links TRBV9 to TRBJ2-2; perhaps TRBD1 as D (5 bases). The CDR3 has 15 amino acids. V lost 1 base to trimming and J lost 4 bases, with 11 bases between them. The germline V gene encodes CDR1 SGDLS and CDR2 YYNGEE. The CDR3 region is CASSVRQGGTGELFF. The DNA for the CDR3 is TGTGCCAGCAGCGTAAGGCAGGGCGGCACCGGGGAGCTGTTTTTT. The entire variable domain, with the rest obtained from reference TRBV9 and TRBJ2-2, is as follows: DSGVTQTPKHLITATGQRVTLRCSPRSGDLSVYWYQQSLDQGLQFLIQYYNGEERAKGNILERFSAQQFPDLHSELNLSSLELGDSALYFCASSVRQGGTGELFFGEGSRLTVL.

CDR3 region: CASSPGQGINYEQYF. CDR3 coding DNA: TGTGCCAGCAGCCCGGGACAGGGGATCAACTACGAGCAGTACTTC. This chain joins TRBV7-3 and TRBJ2-7, with 10 nucleotides matching TRBD1. The germline CDR1 and CDR2 sequences are SGHTA and FQGTGA. The V segment lost 5 bases and the J segment 3 bases; nucleotides outside the gene matches: 7. This CDR3 has 15 residues. Variable domain in full (rest from reference TRBV7-3 and TRBJ2-7): GAGVSQTPSNKVTEKGKYVELRCDPISGHTALYWYRQSLGQGPEFLIYFQGTGAADDSGLPNDRFFAVRPEGSVSTLKIQRTERGDSAVYLCASSPGQGINYEQYFGPGTRLTVT.

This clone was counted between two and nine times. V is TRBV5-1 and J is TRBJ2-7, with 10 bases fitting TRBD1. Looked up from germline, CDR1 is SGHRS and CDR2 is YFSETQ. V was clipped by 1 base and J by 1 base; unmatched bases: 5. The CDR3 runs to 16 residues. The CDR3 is CASSLSPGQGSYEQYF. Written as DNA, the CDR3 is TGCGCCAGCAGCTTGTCCCCGGGACAGGGGTCCTACGAGCAGTACTTC.

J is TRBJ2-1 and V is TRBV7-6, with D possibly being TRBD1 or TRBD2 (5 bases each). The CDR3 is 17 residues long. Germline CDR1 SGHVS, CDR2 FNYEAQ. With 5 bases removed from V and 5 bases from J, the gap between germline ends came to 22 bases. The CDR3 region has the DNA TGTGCCAGCAGCCTAGGGGTGGGGAGAAGCAGGAACAATGAGCAGTTCTTC. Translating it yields CASSLGVGRSRNNEQFF.

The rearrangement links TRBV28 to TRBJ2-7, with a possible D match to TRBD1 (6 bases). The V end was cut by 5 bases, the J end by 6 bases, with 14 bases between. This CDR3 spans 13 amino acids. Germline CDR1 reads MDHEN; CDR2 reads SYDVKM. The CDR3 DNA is TGTGCCAGCAGTGACAGGAACCCTCTCGAGCAGTACTTC. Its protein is CASSDRNPLEQYF. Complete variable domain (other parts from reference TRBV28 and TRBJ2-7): DVKVTQSSRYLVKRTGEKVFLECVQDMDHENMFWYRQDPGLGLRLIYFSYDVKMKEKGDIPEGYSVSREKKERFSLILESASTNQTSMYLCASSDRNPLEQYFGPGTRLTVT.

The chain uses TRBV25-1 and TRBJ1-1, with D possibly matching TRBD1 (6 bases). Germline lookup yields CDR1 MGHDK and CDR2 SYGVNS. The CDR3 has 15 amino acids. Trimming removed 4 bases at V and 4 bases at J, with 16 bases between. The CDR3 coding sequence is TGTGCCAGCAGTGCCTCGACAGGAAGGGGCACTGAAGCTTTCTTT. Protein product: CASSASTGRGTEAFF.

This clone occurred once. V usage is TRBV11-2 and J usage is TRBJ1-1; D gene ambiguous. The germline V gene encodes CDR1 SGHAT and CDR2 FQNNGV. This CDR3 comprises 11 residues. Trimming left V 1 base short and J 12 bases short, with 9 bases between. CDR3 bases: TGTGCCAGCAGCTTAGGAGGGAATCCTTTCTTT. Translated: CASSLGGNPFF.

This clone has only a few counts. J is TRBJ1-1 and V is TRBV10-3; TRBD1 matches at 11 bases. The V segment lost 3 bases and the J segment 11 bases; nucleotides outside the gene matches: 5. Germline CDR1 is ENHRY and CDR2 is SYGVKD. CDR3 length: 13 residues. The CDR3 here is CAISEGTGGRAFF. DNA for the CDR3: TGTGCCATCAGTGAAGGGACAGGGGGAAGGGCTTTCTTT.

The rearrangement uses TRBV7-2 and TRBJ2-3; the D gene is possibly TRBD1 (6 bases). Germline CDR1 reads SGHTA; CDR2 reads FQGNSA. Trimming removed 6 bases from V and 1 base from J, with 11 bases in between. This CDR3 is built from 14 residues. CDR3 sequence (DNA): TGTGCCAGCAGAATGGACAGTGGCACAGATACGCAGTATTTT. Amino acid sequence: CASRMDSGTDTQYF.

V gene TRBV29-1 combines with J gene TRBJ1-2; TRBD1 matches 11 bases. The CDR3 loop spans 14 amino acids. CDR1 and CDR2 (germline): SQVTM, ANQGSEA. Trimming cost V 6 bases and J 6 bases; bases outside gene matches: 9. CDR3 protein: CSVPDRGLRDGYTF. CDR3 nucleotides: TGCAGCGTCCCGGACAGGGGGCTGAGGGATGGCTACACCTTC.

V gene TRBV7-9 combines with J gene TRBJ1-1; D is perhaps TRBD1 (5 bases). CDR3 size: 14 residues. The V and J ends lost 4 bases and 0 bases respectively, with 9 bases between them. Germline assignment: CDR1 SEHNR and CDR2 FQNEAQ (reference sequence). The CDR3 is CASSSQGMNTEAFF. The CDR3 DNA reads TGTGCCAGCAGCTCGCAGGGTATGAACACTGAAGCTTTCTTT.

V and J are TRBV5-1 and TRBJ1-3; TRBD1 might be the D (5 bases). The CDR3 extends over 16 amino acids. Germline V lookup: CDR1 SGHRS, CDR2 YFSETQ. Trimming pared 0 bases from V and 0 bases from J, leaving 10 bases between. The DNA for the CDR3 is TGCGCCAGCAGCTTGGTCACAGGATCCTCTGGAAACACCATATATTTT. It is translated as CASSLVTGSSGNTIYF.